A selection of T cell receptor beta chains follows, all from one sample in a study of CD8+ T cells in alopecia areata. TCRdb's table, derived via immunoSEQ multiplex PCR, lists solely in-frame clones and lacks some. The sample shows 150,000 or so clones, 40% to 50% of them seen only once. Material for sequencing was CD4+ T cells sorted from blood. The receptors originated from a human donor with alopecia areata. The CDR3 runs from the conserved cysteine through the conserved F or W. The D gene is left open where the match is weak. For some rows the clone size is stated as once, few or many, or as a class when expanded; others skip it.

J: TRBJ2-3; length: 14; D: .; size: .; V: TRBV9; DNA: TGTGCCAGCAGCGTAGGGACTGGAATGGATACGCAGTATTTT; CDR3: CASSVGTGMDTQYF
J: TRBJ2-7; length: 15; D: TRBD2; size: few; V: TRBV29-1; DNA: TGCAGCGTGGGACTAGCGGGAGGGCCCCTCTACGAGCAGTACTTC; CDR3: CSVGLAGGPLYEQYF
J: TRBJ2-5; length: 15; D: .; size: few; V: TRBV9; DNA: TGTGCCAGCAGCGGCCACACAGGGGGGGGAGAGACCCAGTACTTC; CDR3: CASSGHTGGGETQYF
J: TRBJ1-2; length: 14; D: .; size: few; V: TRBV30; DNA: TGTGCCTGGAGTGTACTGGGGCAGGGAGGTGGCTACACCTTC; CDR3: CAWSVLGQGGGYTF
J: TRBJ1-2; length: 13; D: .; size: few; V: TRBV30; DNA: TGTGCCTGGAGTGTACTTGGGGGATCCCTATTGGGCTTC; CDR3: CAWSVLGGSLLGF
J: TRBJ2-3; length: 14; D: .; size: .; V: TRBV7-9; DNA: TGTGCCAGCAAGTATGGGCCCAACACAGATACGCAGTATTTT; CDR3: CASKYGPNTDTQYF
J: TRBJ2-5; length: 12; D: .; size: few; V: TRBV30; DNA: TGTGCCTGGAGTGTTCCCCAAGAGACCCAGTACTTC; CDR3: CAWSVPQETQYF
J: TRBJ2-7; length: 14; D: .; size: .; V: TRBV5-1; DNA: TGCGCCAGCAGCTTGGACGGGGACATTCACGAGCAGTACTTC; CDR3: CASSLDGDIHEQYF
J: TRBJ2-3; length: 15; D: TRBD2; size: .; V: TRBV9; DNA: TGTGCCAGCAGCCGAGGGATAGCGGGAGGAGATACGCAGTATTTT; CDR3: CASSRGIAGGDTQYF
J: TRBJ2-7; length: 12; D: TRBD2; size: .; V: TRBV2; DNA: TGTGCCAGCAGTGAACTAGCGGACGAGCAGTACTTC; CDR3: CASSELADEQYF
J: TRBJ2-7; length: 15; D: TRBD1; size: .; V: TRBV5-1; DNA: TGCGCCAGCAGCGTAAGACAGGGGCCCTTCTACGAGCAGTACTTC; CDR3: CASSVRQGPFYEQYF
J: TRBJ2-1; length: 13; D: .; size: .; V: TRBV29-1; DNA: TGCAGCGTTGATCCGGACATCTACAATGAGCAGTTCTTC; CDR3: CSVDPDIYNEQFF
J: TRBJ1-2; length: 14; D: .; size: few; V: TRBV28; DNA: TGTGCCAGCAGTTTTGTATCGGAAAACTATGGCTACACCTTC; CDR3: CASSFVSENYGYTF
J: TRBJ2-7; length: 14; D: TRBD2; size: .; V: TRBV11-1; DNA: TGTGCCAGCAGCTCCGGGACTATTATCTACGAGCAGTACTTC; CDR3: CASSSGTIIYEQYF
J: TRBJ1-2; length: 13; D: .; size: .; V: TRBV7-3; DNA: TGTGCCAGCAGTTTTGACGGGGGATATGGCTACACCTTC; CDR3: CASSFDGGYGYTF
J: TRBJ2-2; length: 14; D: TRBD2; size: .; V: TRBV29-1; DNA: TGCAGCGTGCGTCTAGCGGATCCCACCGGGGAGCTGTTTTTT; CDR3: CSVRLADPTGELFF
J: TRBJ2-3; length: 13; D: .; size: .; V: TRBV29-1; DNA: TGCAGCGGATGGGAGCCTGGCACAGATACGCAGTATTTT; CDR3: CSGWEPGTDTQYF
J: TRBJ2-1; length: 12; D: .; size: few; V: TRBV29-1; DNA: TGCAGCGGGGAACTGGTGGGCAATGAGCAGTTCTTC; CDR3: CSGELVGNEQFF
J: TRBJ1-3; length: 13; D: .; size: few; V: TRBV29-1; DNA: TGCAGCGTAGCGGACAGTGCTGGAAACACCATATATTTT; CDR3: CSVADSAGNTIYF
J: TRBJ1-1; length: 14; D: .; size: few; V: TRBV2; DNA: TGTGCCAGCAGTGAAACGGAGGGAGGCACTGAAGCTTTCTTT; CDR3: CASSETEGGTEAFF
J: TRBJ2-1; length: 12; D: .; size: few; V: TRBV2; DNA: TGTGCCAGCCGGGGACCGACGCGTGAGCAGTTCTTC; CDR3: CASRGPTREQFF
J: TRBJ1-4; length: 15; D: TRBD1; size: few; V: TRBV7-9; DNA: TGTGCCAGCAGCTCCAGGACAGGGCAGGCTGAAAAACTGTTTTTT; CDR3: CASSSRTGQAEKLFF
J: TRBJ2-5; length: 12; D: .; size: few; V: TRBV29-1; DNA: TGCAGCGTCCGAATGGGCGAAGAGACCCAGTACTTC; CDR3: CSVRMGEETQYF
J: TRBJ1-5; length: 13; D: TRBD1; size: few; V: TRBV30; DNA: TGTGCCTGGAGTTTACCGGGACAGGCCCCCCAGCATTTT; CDR3: CAWSLPGQAPQHF
J: TRBJ2-7; length: 15; D: TRBD2; size: .; V: TRBV5-1; DNA: TGCGCCAGCAGCTTGGCCTTAGCGGGGACCTACGAGCAGTACTTC; CDR3: CASSLALAGTYEQYF
J: TRBJ2-7; length: 14; D: TRBD1; size: .; V: TRBV7-2; DNA: TGTGCCAGCAGCGCTTACAGGGGGCACTACGAGCAGTACTTC; CDR3: CASSAYRGHYEQYF
J: TRBJ1-1; length: 15; D: TRBD1; size: .; V: TRBV29-1; DNA: TGCAGCTACTCATCTCCGACAGGGAGGAACACTGAAGCTTTCTTT; CDR3: CSYSSPTGRNTEAFF
J: TRBJ2-2; length: 16; D: TRBD2; size: .; V: TRBV30; DNA: TGTGCCTGGAGTGGGGGGAGCGGGAGACCCACCGGGGAGCTGTTTTTT; CDR3: CAWSGGSGRPTGELFF
J: TRBJ2-3; length: 14; D: TRBD2; size: few; V: TRBV29-1; DNA: TGCAGCGTGTTTGCGGGAGGGCTAGCAAATACGCAGTATTTT; CDR3: CSVFAGGLANTQYF
J: TRBJ2-5; length: 14; D: .; size: .; V: TRBV5-1; DNA: TGCGCCAGCAGGACAGTTACGGCCCAAGAGACCCAGTACTTC; CDR3: CASRTVTAQETQYF
J: TRBJ1-1; length: 11; D: .; size: .; V: TRBV29-1; DNA: TGCAGCGTTGGGGGGACCACTGAAGCTTTCTTT; CDR3: CSVGGTTEAFF
J: TRBJ2-5; length: 14; D: TRBD1; size: few; V: TRBV5-1; DNA: TGCGCCAGCAGCTCACAGGGGACGCAAGAGACCCAGTACTTC; CDR3: CASSSQGTQETQYF
J: TRBJ2-3; length: 13; D: .; size: .; V: TRBV4-1; DNA: TGCGCCAGCAGCCCCGCCGTTTCGGGGGCGCAGTATTTT; CDR3: CASSPAVSGAQYF
J: TRBJ2-1; length: 12; D: TRBD1; size: few; V: TRBV29-1; DNA: TGCAGCGGGGACAGGGGGCGCAATGAGCAGTTCTTC; CDR3: CSGDRGRNEQFF
J: TRBJ2-1; length: 12; D: .; size: .; V: TRBV6-1; DNA: TGTGCCAGCAGTGAAAGAGCAGGGGCGGGACTCTTC; CDR3: CASSERAGAGLF
J: TRBJ2-5; length: 15; D: .; size: .; V: TRBV7-9; DNA: TGTGCCAGCAGCTTGCCTCGAGGAGAGCGGGAGACCCAGTACTTC; CDR3: CASSLPRGERETQYF
J: TRBJ2-3; length: 14; D: TRBD1; size: .; V: TRBV19; DNA: TGTGCCAGTAGTGTGACAGGGGTCACAGATACGCAGTATTTT; CDR3: CASSVTGVTDTQYF
J: TRBJ2-7; length: 16; D: .; size: .; V: TRBV5-1; DNA: TGCGCCAGCAGCTTGGCTGGCAGGGATGGTTTCTACGAGCAGTACTTC; CDR3: CASSLAGRDGFYEQYF
J: TRBJ2-7; length: 13; D: .; size: .; V: TRBV29-1; DNA: TGCAGCGCCTTCGGGGACGCAACCTACGAGCAGTACTTC; CDR3: CSAFGDATYEQYF
J: TRBJ2-6; length: 15; D: .; size: few; V: TRBV7-9; DNA: TGTGCCAGCAGCTTATGGCTCTCTGGGGCCAACGTCCTGACTTTC; CDR3: CASSLWLSGANVLTF
J: TRBJ1-1; length: 15; D: TRBD1; size: few; V: TRBV14; DNA: TGTGCCAGCAGCCAATTGACAGGGGGCGCGACTGAAGCTTTCTTT; CDR3: CASSQLTGGATEAFF
J: TRBJ2-1; length: 13; D: .; size: few; V: TRBV19; DNA: TGTGCCAGTAGTAGCGGGGGCGTCAGGGAGCAGTTCTTC; CDR3: CASSSGGVREQFF
J: TRBJ1-2; length: 13; D: .; size: .; V: TRBV18; DNA: TGTGCCAGCTCCCCAGCACAGGTGGATGGCTACACCTTC; CDR3: CASSPAQVDGYTF
J: TRBJ2-7; length: 15; D: .; size: .; V: TRBV27; DNA: TGTGCCAGCAGGCCGGTCTTTGAACAAAGCTACGAGCAGTACTTC; CDR3: CASRPVFEQSYEQYF
J: TRBJ2-1; length: 15; D: TRBD2; size: .; V: TRBV28; DNA: TGTGCCAGTAGAACCCTAGCGGGCTCCTACAATGAGCAGTTCTTC; CDR3: CASRTLAGSYNEQFF
J: TRBJ2-5; length: 14; D: TRBD2; size: .; V: TRBV29-1; DNA: TGCAGCGTTGGGGAATCTAGCGGGTACGGGGCCCAGTACTTC; CDR3: CSVGESSGYGAQYF
J: TRBJ2-1; length: 10; D: .; size: .; V: TRBV2; DNA: TGTGCCAGCCCGGGGGATGAGCAGTTCTTC; CDR3: CASPGDEQFF
J: TRBJ2-3; length: 13; D: .; size: few; V: TRBV29-1; DNA: TGCAGCGTTGGGCCTTCGGGTCCAGATACGCAGTATTTT; CDR3: CSVGPSGPDTQYF